This T cell receptor (beta chain) emerged from a study of technical replicates of blood from a handful of donors. This CDR3 is built from 16 residues. V lost 7 bases, J lost 11 bases, and 18 bases stayed unmatched. The assay was immunoSEQ multiplex PCR, and TCRdb's table has in-frame clones only and misses some. The data show 74,000 or so clones, just over 95% seen once. The gene calls are TRBV5-7 and TRBJ1-4, with 9 bases lining up with TRBD1. TRBV5-7 carries the ORF label, with uncertain function. The sample was T cells isolated from PBMCs. The TCR originated in a human donor in good health. CDR3 sequence reads: CASRDRVRGGYRKLFF. The CDR3 nucleotides read TGTGCCAGCCGGGACAGGGTAAGGGGCGGATATCGGAAACTGTTTTTT.